This TCR beta chain comes out of a study of regulatory T cells in long-lasting Graves disease. Whole-study results and caveats: Newly diagnosed disease favored TRBV20-1 and TRBJ2-1 over persistent disease. Persistent Graves' disease cases displayed lower TCR diversity than newly diagnosed ones.

Germline V CDR1 and CDR2: LNHDA, SQIVND (reference sequence). The CDR3 has 15 residues. The junction had 11 bases not matched to a gene; V was cut back by 9 bases and J by 6 bases. Concerning this clonotype itself: Antigen specificity is unknown.

iRepertoire HTBI primers and Arm-PCR of CDR3 regions built TCR beta libraries. Each CDR3 protein gets one entry after TCRdb re-called the multiplex PCR reads with MiXCR. The table has 500,000 or so distinct CDR3 sequences, more than 15% seen once; the top ten hold approximately 25%. The time point was: newly diagnosed GD, antithyroid drugs for less than 3 months. PBMC RNA served as the TCR library source. This same sample was also part of a study on T cells in Graves' hyperthyroidism and ophthalmopathy. That work states: Among thyroid clonotypes expanded above 0.001, most also appeared in blood. Onset of ophthalmopathy came a median 6.5 months after the model predicted it.

This chain uses TRBV19 with TRBJ2-1; 10 bases align to TRBD2. The material was peripheral blood mononuclear cells (PBMCs), obtained at new diagnosis, from a patient treated with antithyroid drugs. This TCR derives from a woman aged 40 to 65 with Graves disease. The CDR3 DNA reads as TGTGCCAGCACTCTCGGGACTAGCGCGGCCAATGAGCAGTTCTTC. It translates to CASTLGTSAANEQFF.